The 24 T cell receptor beta chains presented below share a single source sample, sequenced in a study of blood T cell repertoires in COVID-19. Assay: immunoSEQ multiplex PCR; the TCRdb copy retains only in-frame clones and omits some. The data show about 480,000 clones, 88% seen once. Sequencing was carried out using PBMCs or T cells enriched from blood (not recorded which). The receptors derive from a woman in her thirties or forties who had recovered from COVID-19.

This chain connects TRBV18 to TRBJ1-4; D might be TRBD1 (5 bases). V was clipped by 3 bases and J by 12 bases, with 20 bases between them. Germline V CDR1 and CDR2: KGHSH, LQKENI. This CDR3 region has 15 residues. CDR3 protein: CASSPTTVRGDQLFF. The CDR3 DNA reads as TGTGCCAGCTCACCTACGACAGTTCGCGGTGATCAACTGTTTTTT.

This clone was detected only once. This sequence joins TRBV11-2 and TRBJ1-1, with 12 bases that match TRBD1. The CDR3 spans 19 residues. The ends lost 4 bases at V and 0 bases at J; junction bases unmatched: 12. CDR1 and CDR2 (germline): SGHAT, FQNNGV. CDR3: CASSSKAGQGAGMNTEAFF. The CDR3 bases are TGTGCCAGCAGCTCTAAGGCGGGACAGGGGGCGGGTATGAACACTGAAGCTTTCTTT.

The rearrangement uses TRBV19 and TRBJ1-1, with D perhaps TRBD1 (6 bases). Looked up from germline, CDR1 is LNHDA and CDR2 is SQIVND (reference sequence). The CDR3 has 13 amino acids. The V and J ends lost 4 bases and 5 bases respectively, with 11 bases between them. CDR3 sequence reads: CASSTTGWTEAFF. CDR3 nucleotides: TGTGCCAGTAGTACTACAGGGTGGACTGAAGCTTTCTTT.

Concerning this clone itself: Other DNA sequences in the same sample also yield this CDR3. The chain recombines TRBV18 with TRBJ2-7; no definite D call. The germline gives CDR1 KGHSH, CDR2 LQKENI. CDR3 length equals 13 residues. V shed 2 bases and J shed 0 bases, with 5 bases lying between them. CDR3 nucleotides: TGTGCCAGCTCACCATCGGGCTCCTACGAGCAGTACTTC. This translates into CASSPSGSYEQYF.

This clone occurred once. The chain employs TRBV4-3 and TRBJ1-2; 7 nucleotides line up with TRBD1. V was pared by 0 bases and J by 1 base, with 2 bases of the junction left unmatched. This CDR3 contains 15 residues. Germline V gives CDR1 LGHNA, CDR2 YSLEER. CDR3 residues: CASSQETGVNYGYTF. CDR3 sequence (DNA): TGCGCCAGCAGCCAAGAAACAGGGGTTAACTATGGCTACACCTTC.

V gene TRBV7-2 combines with J gene TRBJ2-1; 13 positions agree with TRBD2. CDR3 length: 17 amino acids. After removal of 5 bases from V and 15 bases from J, the junction contained 19 bases not matched to a gene. Germline lookup yields CDR1 SGHTA and CDR2 FQGNSA. The CDR3 DNA is TGTGCCAGCAGCCTCCGGACTAGCGGGAGTGCATTAACGTTGGGGTTCTTC. As protein: CASSLRTSGSALTLGFF.

The CDR3 sequence is CASSPSPGISAAQHF. The CDR3 bases are TGTGCCAGCTCACCCTCCCCCGGAATATCAGCGGCCCAGCATTTT. This sequence joins TRBV18 and TRBJ1-5, with D uncertain. V shed 3 bases and J shed 11 bases, with 20 bases lying between them. This CDR3 comprises 15 residues. Germline V gene lookup returns CDR1 KGHSH and CDR2 LQKENI. Variable domain in full (rest from reference TRBV18 and TRBJ1-5): NAGVMQNPRHLVRRRGQEARLRCSPMKGHSHVYWYRQLPEEGLKFMVYLQKENIIDESGMPKERFSAEFPKEGPSILRIQQVVRGDSAAYFCASSPSPGISAAQHFGDGTRLSIL.

With respect to this clone: Additional DNA sequences in this sample encode the identical CDR3. Here the CDR3 reads CASSIRGTEAFF. Written as DNA, the CDR3 is TGTGCCAGTAGTATAAGGGGCACTGAAGCTTTCTTT. The chain carries TRBV19 and TRBJ1-1; D is perhaps TRBD1 (5 bases). Germline V CDR1 and CDR2: LNHDA, SQIVND (reference sequence). The CDR3 length is 12 residues. V was trimmed by 2 bases and J by 4 bases, leaving 5 bases between them.

V gene TRBV10-2 combines with J gene TRBJ1-2; no reliable D call. V was cut by 3 bases and J by 3 bases, with 11 bases left in between. The germline V gene has CDR1 WSHSY and CDR2 SAAADI. This CDR3 comprises 14 residues. CDR3 nucleotide sequence: TGCGCCAGCAGTGACCCGGGGTTTGACTATGGCTACACCTTC. It translates to CASSDPGFDYGYTF.

V usage is TRBV7-2 and J usage is TRBJ1-1; D is unresolved. The CDR3 length is 16 residues. V lost 3 bases and J 1 base, leaving 15 bases between the germline ends. The germline gives CDR1 SGHTA, CDR2 FQGNSA. The CDR3 sequence: CASSFRPFEGNTEAFF. The CDR3 bases are TGTGCCAGCAGCTTCAGGCCTTTTGAGGGGAACACTGAAGCTTTCTTT.

This clone was detected only a few times. V gene TRBV9 combines with J gene TRBJ2-7; 8 bases match TRBD2. Germline V gene data show CDR1 as SGDLS and CDR2 as YYNGEE. The trim removed 4 bases at V and 7 bases at J, leaving 16 bases unmatched. The CDR3 length is 16 residues. This CDR3 reads CASSPRGGGSRGEQYF. The CDR3 coding sequence is TGTGCCAGCAGCCCCCGGGGGGGAGGGAGCCGAGGGGAGCAGTACTTC.

The DNA for the CDR3 is TGTGCCACCAGTGATTTTAAGGGACAGAACACCGGGGAGCTGTTTTTT. Amino acid sequence: CATSDFKGQNTGELFF. This sequence joins TRBV24-1 and TRBJ2-2; D may be TRBD1 (6 bases). The CDR3 length is 16 residues. The germline CDR1 and CDR2 sequences are KGHDR and SFDVKD. Trimming removed 1 base from V and 1 base from J, with 9 bases in between.

This clone showed up just once. The J gene is TRBJ2-3, the V gene TRBV27; D remains ambiguous. This CDR3 is 16 amino acids long. Germline V gene sequence: CDR1 MNHEY, CDR2 SMNVEV (reference sequence). The V gene lost 2 bases and the J gene lost 0 bases, with 12 bases spanning the gap. CDR3: CASSLSLYPSTDTQYF. CDR3 coding DNA: TGTGCCAGCAGTTTAAGTCTCTACCCTAGCACAGATACGCAGTATTTT.

The chain is built from TRBV30 and TRBJ2-3, with 8 bases that match TRBD1. The ends lost 1 base at V and 11 bases at J; junction bases unmatched: 11. Germline CDR1 GTSNPN, CDR2 SVGIG (reference sequence). The length of the CDR3 is 14 residues. The DNA for the CDR3 is TGTGCCTGGAGTGGCGACAGGGGCGCCGCGGGGCAGTATTTT. Its protein is CAWSGDRGAAGQYF.

This clone showed up many times. The chain combines TRBV29-1 with TRBJ2-7; D not certain. This CDR3 region has 14 residues. Trimming removed 4 bases at V and 0 bases at J, with 13 bases between. The germline gives CDR1 SQVTM, CDR2 ANQGSEA. DNA for the CDR3: TGCAGCGTTGTTCCGCAGGTCAGCTCCTACGAGCAGTACTTC. Protein sequence: CSVVPQVSSYEQYF.

Only a few counts were recorded for this clone. J is TRBJ1-4 and V is TRBV18, with D possibly being TRBD1 (5 bases). V was clipped by 2 bases and J by 8 bases, with 18 bases between them. Germline values: CDR1 KGHSH, CDR2 LQKENI. The CDR3 has 16 amino acids. Written as DNA, the CDR3 is TGTGCCAGCTCACCAATATTACAGGCGTCTTTCGAAAAACTGTTTTTT. Residues: CASSPILQASFEKLFF. Supplemented by reference TRBV18 and TRBJ1-4, the full variable domain reads NAGVMQNPRHLVRRRGQEARLRCSPMKGHSHVYWYRQLPEEGLKFMVYLQKENIIDESGMPKERFSAEFPKEGPSILRIQQVVRGDSAAYFCASSPILQASFEKLFFGSGTQLSVL.

The chain recombines TRBV11-3 with TRBJ1-3; D is ambiguous. The V end was cut by 4 bases, the J end by 7 bases, with 11 bases between. Germline V gives CDR1 SGHNT, CDR2 YENEEA. The CDR3 runs to 13 residues. CDR3 region: CASSSPRENTIYF. CDR3 bases: TGTGCCAGCAGCTCCCCCCGGGAGAACACCATATATTTT.

V and J are TRBV4-2 and TRBJ2-1; 11 bases are shared with TRBD2. Per the germline V gene, CDR1 is LGHNA and CDR2 is YNFKEQ. The V and J ends lost 0 bases and 3 bases, in that order; junction bases with no gene match: 4. The CDR3 runs 17 residues. The CDR3 DNA reads TGTGCCAGCAGCCAAGATAGGGGGACTAGCGGCTACAATGAGCAGTTCTTC. Translating it yields CASSQDRGTSGYNEQFF.

This clone showed up just once. The chain recombines TRBV5-1 with TRBJ2-1; possibly TRBD2 for D (6 bases). The CDR3 is made up of 12 amino acids. V lost 3 bases, J lost 10 bases, and 11 bases lay in between. Germline V gives CDR1 SGHRS, CDR2 YFSETQ. CDR3 sequence (DNA): TGCGCCAGCAGCTCGGTACGGGAGGAGCAGTTCTTC. Amino acids: CASSSVREEQFF.

The J gene is TRBJ2-5, the V gene TRBV5-1, with D perhaps matching TRBD1 (5 bases). V was shortened by 4 bases and J by 1 base, with 11 bases between the two germline ends. Germline CDR1 reads SGHRS; CDR2 reads YFSETQ. The CDR3 contains 14 residues. This chain's CDR3 is CASSLQTAQETQYF. The CDR3 DNA reads as TGCGCCAGCAGCCTACAGACAGCCCAAGAGACCCAGTACTTC.

CDR3 coding DNA: TGCGCCAGCAGCCAATCGGCGACAGTTAAGATCGAGCAGTACTTC. It is translated as CASSQSATVKIEQYF. The genes are TRBV4-3 and TRBJ2-7, with D possibly being TRBD1 (5 bases). Trimming cost V 2 bases and J 6 bases, with 17 bases left between them. Germline values: CDR1 LGHNA, CDR2 YSLEER. The CDR3 extends over 15 amino acids.

J is TRBJ2-4 and V is TRBV7-2; perhaps TRBD2 as D (6 bases). Trimming took 2 bases from V and 12 from J, leaving 11 bases between them. CDR3 length: 12 residues. Germline assignment: CDR1 SGHTA and CDR2 FQGNSA. The CDR3 protein is CASSLSWGDQYF. The CDR3 bases are TGTGCCAGCAGCTTAAGTTGGGGGGATCAGTACTTC.

The gene calls are TRBV6-6 and TRBJ2-5; 10 bases map to TRBD1. This CDR3 has 13 amino acids. Germline CDR1 MNHNY, CDR2 SVGAGI (reference sequence). V trimming: 6 bases; J trimming: 4 bases; junction bases outside the gene matches: 2. The CDR3 region is CASSRDRGETQYF. The CDR3 region has the DNA TGTGCCAGCAGCAGGGACAGGGGAGAGACCCAGTACTTC.

The chain couples TRBV5-1 to TRBJ1-6, with D possibly matching TRBD1 (6 bases). Trimming removed 3 bases at V and 7 bases at J, with 8 bases between. The V gene's germline CDR1 is SGHRS and CDR2 YFSETQ. The CDR3 is 13 residues long. The CDR3 coding sequence is TGCGCCAGCAGCTCGGGACAAAATTCACCCCTCCACTTT. It encodes CASSSGQNSPLHF.